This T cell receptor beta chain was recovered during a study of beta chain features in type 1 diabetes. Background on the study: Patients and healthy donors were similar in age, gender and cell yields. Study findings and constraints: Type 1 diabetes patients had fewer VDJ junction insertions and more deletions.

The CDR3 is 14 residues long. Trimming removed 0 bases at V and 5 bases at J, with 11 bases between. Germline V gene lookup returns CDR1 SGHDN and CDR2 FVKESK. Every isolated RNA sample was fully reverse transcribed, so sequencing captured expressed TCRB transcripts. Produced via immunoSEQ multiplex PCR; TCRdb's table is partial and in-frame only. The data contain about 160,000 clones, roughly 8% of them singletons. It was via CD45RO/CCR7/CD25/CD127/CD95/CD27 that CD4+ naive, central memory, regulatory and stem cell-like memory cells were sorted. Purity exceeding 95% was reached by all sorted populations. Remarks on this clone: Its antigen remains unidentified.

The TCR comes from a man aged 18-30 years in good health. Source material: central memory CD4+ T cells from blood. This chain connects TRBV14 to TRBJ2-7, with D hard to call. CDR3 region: CASSQDYGSHEQYF. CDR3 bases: TGTGCCAGCAGCCAAGATTATGGTAGCCACGAGCAGTACTTC.